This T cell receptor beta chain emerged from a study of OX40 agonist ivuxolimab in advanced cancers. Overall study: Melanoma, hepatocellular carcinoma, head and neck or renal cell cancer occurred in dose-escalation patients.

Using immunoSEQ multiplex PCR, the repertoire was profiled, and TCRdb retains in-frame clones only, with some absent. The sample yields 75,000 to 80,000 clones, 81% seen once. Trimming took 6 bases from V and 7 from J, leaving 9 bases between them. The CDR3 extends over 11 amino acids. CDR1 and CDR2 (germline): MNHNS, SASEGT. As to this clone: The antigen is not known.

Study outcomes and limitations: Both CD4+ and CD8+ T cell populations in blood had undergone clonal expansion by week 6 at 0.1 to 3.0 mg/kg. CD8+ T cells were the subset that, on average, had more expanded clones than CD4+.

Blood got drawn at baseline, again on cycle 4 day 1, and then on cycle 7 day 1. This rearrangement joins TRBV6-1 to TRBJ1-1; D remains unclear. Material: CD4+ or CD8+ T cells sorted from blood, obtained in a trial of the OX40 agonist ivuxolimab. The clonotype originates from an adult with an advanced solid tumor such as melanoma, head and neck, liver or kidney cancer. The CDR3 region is CASRNDLEAFF. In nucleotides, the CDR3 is TGTGCCAGCAGGAACGACCTTGAAGCTTTCTTT.